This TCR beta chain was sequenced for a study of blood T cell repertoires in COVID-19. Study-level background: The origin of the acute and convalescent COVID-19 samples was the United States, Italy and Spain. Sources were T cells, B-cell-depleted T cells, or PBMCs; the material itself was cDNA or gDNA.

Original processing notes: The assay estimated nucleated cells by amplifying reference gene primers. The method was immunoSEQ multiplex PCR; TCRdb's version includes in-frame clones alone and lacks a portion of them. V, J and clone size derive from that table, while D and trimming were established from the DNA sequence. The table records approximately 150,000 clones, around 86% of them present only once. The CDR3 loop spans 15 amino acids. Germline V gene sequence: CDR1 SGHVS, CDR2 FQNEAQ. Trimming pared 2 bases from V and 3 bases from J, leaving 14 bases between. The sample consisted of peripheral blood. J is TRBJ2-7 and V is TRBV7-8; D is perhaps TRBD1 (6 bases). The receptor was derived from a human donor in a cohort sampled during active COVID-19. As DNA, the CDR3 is TGTGCCAGCAGCTTAACCCCCGGGACAAACTACGAGCAGTACTTC. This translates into CASSLTPGTNYEQYF.